These 7 T cell receptor beta chains were sequenced from one sample in a study of blood T cell repertoires in COVID-19. The data were produced by immunoSEQ multiplex PCR, yet TCRdb's version contains in-frame clones alone and is incomplete. The data hold approximately 350,000 clones, with 85% to 90% observed a single time. The sequencing sample was made of PBMCs or T cells enriched from blood (not recorded which). Receptor source: a man between 18 and 29 years old who had recovered from COVID-19.

V is TRBV11-2 and J is TRBJ1-1; D not resolved. Per germline, CDR1 SGHAT and CDR2 FQNNGV. The CDR3 is 13 residues long. Trimming left V 5 bases short and J 2 bases short, with 9 bases between. Here the CDR3 DNA reads TGTGCCAGCAGCACCCATACTAACACTGAAGCTTTCTTT. Translated: CASSTHTNTEAFF.

This chain connects TRBV12-5 to TRBJ2-2; 9 bases fit TRBD1. V shed 3 bases and J 2 bases; nucleotides not matched to a gene: 19. The V gene's germline CDR1 is LGHNT and CDR2 FRNRAP. This CDR3 region has 21 residues. The CDR3 sequence is CASGFLSRDRVKGINTGELFF. As DNA, the CDR3 is TGTGCTAGTGGTTTTTTGTCCCGGGACAGGGTAAAGGGGATCAACACCGGGGAGCTGTTTTTT.

The chain has TRBV11-3 and TRBJ1-4, with a tentative D call TRBD1 (5 bases). The CDR3 sequence is 14 residues long. The germline V gene encodes CDR1 SGHNT and CDR2 YENEEA. V lost 1 base, J lost 7 bases, and 10 bases lay in between. The CDR3 spells CASSLGGGGEKLFF. CDR3 sequence (DNA): TGTGCCAGCAGCTTAGGGGGGGGTGGTGAAAAACTGTTTTTT.

The V call is TRBV4-1, the J call TRBJ1-2; 10 positions agree with TRBD1. With V trimmed by 2 bases and J by 7 bases, 4 bases remained unmatched. The CDR3 is made up of 14 amino acids. Germline assignment: CDR1 MGHRA and CDR2 YSYEKL. This chain's CDR3 is CASSQRGQGFGYTF. The CDR3 DNA reads TGCGCCAGCAGCCAAAGGGGACAGGGGTTTGGCTACACCTTC.

The V call is TRBV7-9, the J call TRBJ2-2; perhaps TRBD2 as D (5 bases). This CDR3 has 14 amino acids. Germline loops: CDR1 SEHNR, CDR2 FQNEAQ (reference sequence). With 7 bases removed from V and 4 bases from J, the gap between germline ends came to 13 bases. CDR3 nucleotides: TGTGCCAGCAACCAACTAGGAGGCACCGGGGAGCTGTTTTTT. Amino acid sequence: CASNQLGGTGELFF.

The chain combines TRBV28 with TRBJ2-2; TRBD1 might be the D (5 bases). Germline CDR1 and CDR2: MDHEN and SYDVKM. This CDR3 region has 15 residues. V shed 2 bases and J shed 6 bases, with 13 bases lying between them. CDR3 sequence (DNA): TGTGCCAGCAGTTTACGGCCAGGGAAGGCCGGGGAGCTGTTTTTT. Encoded protein: CASSLRPGKAGELFF.

The gene calls are TRBV30 and TRBJ2-6; D remains ambiguous. Between the trimmed V and J ends, which lost 8 bases and 3 bases, there was a span of 17 bases. This CDR3 region has 15 residues. Germline V lookup: CDR1 GTSNPN, CDR2 SVGIG (reference sequence). CDR3 residues: CAHGKEWIGANVLTF. CDR3 bases: TGTGCCCATGGAAAGGAGTGGATTGGGGCCAACGTCCTGACTTTC.